One sample yielded the 11 T cell receptor beta chains listed below, sequenced in a study of T cell clonotyping in hematopoietic cell transplantation. Profiling relied on immunoSEQ multiplex PCR, and the TCRdb table lists in-frame clones only, not all of them. Of about 18,000 clones listed, around 90% are singletons. The sample consisted of peripheral blood mononuclear cells. The receptors were sampled from a man aged 35 to 55 in good health. Some clones in this sample may be carry-over from other donors' samples.

The V and J genes are TRBV5-6 and TRBJ2-2; D remains ambiguous. The CDR3 covers 11 residues. V lost 6 bases to trimming and J lost 6 bases, with 6 bases between them. Germline V lookup: CDR1 SGHDT, CDR2 YYEEEE. The CDR3 here is CASIFAGELFF. CDR3 nucleotide sequence: TGTGCCAGCATCTTCGCCGGGGAGCTGTTTTTT.

The chain recombines TRBV30 with TRBJ2-2, with TRBD2 matching over 10 bases. The junction had 11 bases not matched to a gene; V was cut back by 1 base and J by 3 bases. The CDR3 contains 18 residues. Germline V gene data show CDR1 as GTSNPN and CDR2 as SVGIG (reference sequence). CDR3 protein: CAWSATLLAGADTGELFF. CDR3 DNA: TGTGCCTGGAGTGCCACGCTCCTAGCGGGGGCCGACACCGGGGAGCTGTTTTTT.

The chain employs TRBV2 and TRBJ1-5; maybe TRBD1 (5 bases). V was cut by 6 bases and J by 3 bases, with 12 bases left in between. CDR1 is SNHLY and CDR2 is FYNNEI in the germline V gene. CDR3 size: 14 residues. The CDR3 coding sequence is TGTGCCAGCAGGGGGACCCCCTTCAATCAGCCCCAGCATTTT. It specifies CASRGTPFNQPQHF. Based on the CDR3 plus reference TRBV2 and TRBJ1-5, the full variable domain is EPEVTQTPSHQVTQMGQEVILRCVPISNHLYFYWYRQILGQKVEFLVSFYNNEISEKSEIFDDQFSVERPDGSNFTLKIRSTKLEDSAMYFCASRGTPFNQPQHFGDGTRLSIL.

This clone was seen once. V and J are TRBV7-9 and TRBJ2-3; 9 nucleotides line up with TRBD1. V was pared by 2 bases and J by 4 bases, with 7 bases of the junction left unmatched. The CDR3 is 16 amino acids. CDR1 and CDR2 from the germline V gene are SEHNR and FQNEAQ (reference sequence). CDR3 residues: CASSLSDRGVPDTQYF. The CDR3, as DNA: TGTGCCAGCAGCTTAAGTGACAGGGGGGTTCCAGATACGCAGTATTTT.

J is TRBJ2-2 and V is TRBV11-3; 7 nucleotides match TRBD1. The CDR3 runs to 15 residues. Germline V gene data show CDR1 as SGHNT and CDR2 as YENEEA. V dropped 5 bases and J dropped 0; count of bases not matched to a gene: 3. This chain's CDR3 is CASSPTGANTGELFF. CDR3 nucleotides: TGTGCCAGCAGCCCAACAGGGGCGAACACCGGGGAGCTGTTTTTT.

This clone occurred once. CDR3 residues: CASSPYLSYEQYF. CDR3 nucleotides: TGTGCCAGCAGTCCCTACCTCTCCTACGAGCAGTACTTC. The rearrangement joins TRBV6-5 to TRBJ2-7, with D unclear. The CDR3 runs 13 residues. The ends were cut back, 5 bases at V and 0 bases at J, with 8 bases in the middle. Germline lookup yields CDR1 MNHEY and CDR2 SVGAGI.

CDR3 DNA: TGTGCCAGCAGTGACAGAGCTAACTATGGCTACACCTTC. It encodes CASSDRANYGYTF. The V gene is TRBV25-1, the J gene TRBJ1-2, with unresolved D. Germline V gene lookup returns CDR1 MGHDK and CDR2 SYGVNS. CDR3 length equals 13 residues. V was cut by 3 bases and J by 0 bases, with 5 bases left in between.

The genes are TRBV6-5 and TRBJ2-2; unclear D gene. Looked up from germline, CDR1 is MNHEY and CDR2 is SVGAGI. The CDR3 consists of 16 residues. With 2 bases removed from V and 3 bases from J, the gap between germline ends came to 13 bases. CDR3 region: CASSYGVQTDTGELFF. Here the CDR3 DNA reads TGTGCCAGCAGTTACGGAGTTCAGACGGACACCGGGGAGCTGTTTTTT.

The chain is built from TRBV25-1 and TRBJ2-7; 8 bases map to TRBD2. V shed 2 bases and J 5 bases; nucleotides not matched to a gene: 11. The CDR3 is made up of 16 amino acids. Per the germline V gene, CDR1 is MGHDK and CDR2 is SYGVNS. CDR3 nucleotides: TGTGCCAGCAGTGAAATACAGACGGGAGGGCCTAACGAGCAGTACTTC. Its protein product is CASSEIQTGGPNEQYF.

The V and J genes are TRBV29-1 and TRBJ1-1, with D uncertain. Trimming removed 1 base at V and 7 bases at J, with 10 bases between. Germline V lookup: CDR1 SQVTM, CDR2 ANQGSEA. The CDR3 is made up of 12 amino acids. The CDR3 region has the DNA TGCAGCGTTGAAGTTGGTCAGAATGAAGCTTTCTTT. Translation gives CSVEVGQNEAFF.

This clone was found once. The rearrangement joins TRBV2 to TRBJ1-1; possibly TRBD1 for D (5 bases). CDR1 and CDR2 from the germline V gene are SNHLY and FYNNEI. V shed 6 bases and J shed 4 bases, with 18 bases lying between them. This CDR3 is 15 amino acids long. The DNA for the CDR3 is TGTGCCAGCAGCCCCAAGAGGGCGGGGGGCACTGAAGCTTTCTTT. Translation: CASSPKRAGGTEAFF.